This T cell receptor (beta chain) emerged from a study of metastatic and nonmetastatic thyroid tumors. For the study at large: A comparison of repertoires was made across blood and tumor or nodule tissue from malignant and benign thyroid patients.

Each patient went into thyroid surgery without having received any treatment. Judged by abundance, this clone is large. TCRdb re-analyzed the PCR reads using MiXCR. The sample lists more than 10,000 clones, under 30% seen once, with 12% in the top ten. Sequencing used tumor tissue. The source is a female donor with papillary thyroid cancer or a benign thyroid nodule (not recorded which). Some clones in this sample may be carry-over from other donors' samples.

The CDR3, as DNA: TGTGCCAGCAGTTCTTACGACGGATTTTACGAGCAGTACTTC. Protein: CASSSYDGFYEQYF. The V call is TRBV6-1, the J call TRBJ2-7; D ambiguous. Germline V gene lookup returns CDR1 MNHNS and CDR2 SASEGT. CDR3 length equals 14 residues. Trimming took 5 bases from V and 4 from J, leaving 15 bases between them.